This TCR beta chain comes out of a study of OX40 agonist ivuxolimab in advanced cancers. Study information: Clinicians treated patients with ivuxolimab, an agonistic anti-OX40 (CD134) antibody. Partial responses were recorded for three patients, including one with hepatocellular carcinoma and two with cutaneous melanoma.

This table comes from immunoSEQ multiplex PCR, and its TCRdb copy is limited to in-frame clones, with some not included. The sample shows about 81,000 clones, around nine tenths of them seen only once. Trimming stripped 1 base from V and 5 bases from J, with 8 bases between. Germline CDR1 reads SNHLY; CDR2 reads FYNNEI. The CDR3 has 13 amino acids. The rearrangement joins TRBV2 to TRBJ2-5, with D unclear. Sequenced material: CD4+ or CD8+ T cells sorted from blood, taken in a trial of the OX40 agonist ivuxolimab. This clonotype was sampled from an adult with an advanced solid tumor such as melanoma, head and neck, liver or kidney cancer. CDR3 residues: CASSEGGSETQYF. In nucleotides, the CDR3 is TGTGCCAGCAGTGAAGGGGGATCGGAGACCCAGTACTTC.